The entry below gives a single T cell receptor (beta chain) sequence along with its context. Its cognate antigen has yet to be identified. Base qualities are not provided; no much larger clone lies one nucleotide away. This sample was included in a study of blood T cell repertoires in COVID-19 (dated by TCRdb to 2020 to 2021). For context, the study as a whole: Samples from collaborators originated in the United States, Italy and Spain and spanned both the acute and convalescent phases of COVID-19. The repertoires were released in a freely available public database meant as a resource for research on the immune response to SARS-CoV-2. The prospective study material was composed of cDNA or gDNA derived from T cells, B-cell-depleted T cells, or PBMCs. Samples came from the ongoing ImmuneRACE study (first 160 participants) plus 1,254 subjects from 6 global collaborators. The dataset comprised deeply sampled blood TCRbeta repertoires from subjects exposed to, actively infected with, or recovered from COVID-19. Nearly every sample came with metadata listing a de-identified subject ID, COVID-19 status, age in years and sex. Where available, HLA class I and class II types were taken from metadata supplied by the sample provider and were not determined by assay-based typing.

CDR1 is given as LGHDT and CDR2 as YNNKEL, both from the germline V gene (reference sequence). Trimming removed 2 bases from V and 0 bases from J, leaving 8 bases between the germline ends. Its CDR3 holds 15 amino acids, cysteine through phenylalanine. Only the CDR3 portion is preserved as DNA: 45 bases, with reading frame beginning at the first base. TCRbeta CDR3 regions were amplified from genomic DNA using the immunoSEQ Assay, a bias-controlled multiplex PCR. Turning to the authors' computational methods: The number of nucleated cells in each sample was estimated from the amplification of reference gene primers within the assay. To quantify the absolute abundance of each unique TCRbeta CDR3 rearrangement, sequence reads were collapsed and filtered. For each sample, productive Simpson clonality was calculated as the square root of Simpson's diversity index over productive rearrangements. TCRdb stores this immuneACCESS table with in-frame sequences only. Part of the clones is absent; in the studies checked, under half of the shortfall reflects unresolved V genes, and no reason is known for the rest. V, J and clone size are those of that table, while D and trimming were read from the DNA. The sample profile shows about 40,000 clones; roughly 80% of them were found once. Clones ranked in the top ten supply approximately 25% of the sample.

On the study overall, not on this receptor specifically: The quantity of clinical and demographic metadata differed by source and by participant and was supplied without curation.

Whole blood was collected in K2EDTA tubes by collaborating institutions according to the institutions' own protocols. For TCRbeta analysis, collaborator samples were shipped as frozen whole blood, as isolated PBMCs, or as DNA extracted from either sample type. The chain uses TRBV3-1 (or the pseudogene TRBV3-2) and TRBJ2-1, with the D gene call left open. The sequence came from a human donor with acute or convalescent COVID-19. The donor label of this sample is uncertain. Source material: peripheral blood. The CDR3 protein sequence reads: CASSQSESSYNEQFF. The sequenced DNA: TGTGCCAGCAGCCAAAGCGAGAGCTCCTACAATGAGCAGTTCTTC.